This record concerns one T cell receptor beta chain sequence. Its antigen is undetermined. Assay used: immunoSEQ multiplex PCR; TCRdb lists only in-frame clones, some missing. The table lists some 140,000 clones, roughly 90% of them singletons. Trimming took 6 bases from V and 3 from J; bases not matched to a gene: 19. This CDR3 has 18 residues. From germline, CDR1 is LNHDA and CDR2 SQIVND (reference sequence). The record originates from a study of T cell responses to AZD1222 COVID-19 vaccine. General study points: Females outnumbered males among donors, who were mostly white British; clonal diversity was possibly underestimated. Only after the peak T cell response were repertoires sampled. Among vaccine-associated CD4 TCRs, coverage spanned spike, with dominance at 160-218 and 743-854.

The TCR comes from an adult in good health. This material consisted of peripheral blood, taken on day 0 of AZD1222 vaccination. This chain links TRBV19 with TRBJ2-7; 8 positions agree with TRBD2. The CDR3: CASRPPAGALSGNYEQYF. CDR3 sequence (DNA): TGTGCCAGTAGACCCCCCGCTGGGGCCCTTAGCGGGAACTACGAGCAGTACTTC.